These T cell receptor beta chains were read from a single sample in a study of technical replicates of blood from a handful of donors. Libraries were prepared by immunoSEQ multiplex PCR; TCRdb keeps only in-frame clonotypes and omits some of them. The sample records about 44,000 clones, almost 97% being singletons. The sequencing input was T cells isolated from PBMCs. The receptors were gathered from a human donor in good health. Both conserved end residues are part of each CDR3. The D gene is left open where the match is weak. Rows give clone size only sometimes, using once, few, many, or a class for an expanded clone.

>TRBJ2-4|TRBD1|NA|TRBV10-3
CAISSDRERDIQYF
TGTGCCATCAGTTCAGACAGGGAAAGGGACATTCAGTACTTC
>TRBJ1-5|TRBD1|once|TRBV28
CASSLTGGLSQPQHF
TGTGCCAGCAGTTTGACAGGGGGCCTGTCACAGCCCCAGCATTTT
>TRBJ1-2|TRBD1|NA|TRBV5-4
CASSFPGQENYGYTF
TGTGCCAGCAGCTTCCCGGGACAGGAGAACTATGGCTACACCTTC
>TRBJ1-1|NA|NA|TRBV30
CAWRSPGHDTEAFF
TGTGCCTGGAGGTCCCCGGGACATGACACTGAAGCTTTCTTT
>TRBJ2-3|TRBD2|once|TRBV7-6
CASSSGLAGGLADTQYF
TGTGCCAGCAGCTCCGGACTAGCGGGAGGGCTAGCAGATACGCAGTATTTT
>TRBJ1-5|NA|NA|TRBV15
CATSLTVYSNQPQHF
TGTGCCACCAGCCTGACAGTTTATAGCAATCAGCCCCAGCATTTT
>TRBJ2-3|NA|NA|TRBV5-4
CASSLPGETDTQYF
TGTGCCAGCAGCTTACCGGGGGAAACAGATACGCAGTATTTT
>TRBJ1-5|NA|NA|TRBV27
CASRDSLNQPQHF
TGTGCCAGCAGGGACAGCCTAAATCAGCCCCAGCATTTT
>TRBJ2-3|NA|NA|TRBV19
CASSIQAGDTQYF
TGTGCCAGTAGTATCCAAGCGGGAGATACGCAGTATTTT
>TRBJ2-1|TRBD1|NA|TRBV7-2
CASNLFPGQGAEQFF
TGTGCCAGCAATCTATTTCCGGGACAGGGGGCTGAGCAGTTCTTC
>TRBJ1-2|TRBD1|NA|TRBV30
CAWGIQGAWNYGYTF
TGTGCCTGGGGGATACAGGGGGCCTGGAACTATGGCTACACCTTC
>TRBJ1-1|NA|NA|TRBV7-2
CASSQARGTEAFF
TGTGCCAGCAGCCAAGCCCGGGGGACTGAAGCTTTCTTT
>TRBJ1-5|TRBD1|NA|TRBV7-3
CASSTGQGGDQPQHF
TGTGCCAGCAGCACGGGACAGGGGGGCGATCAGCCCCAGCATTTT
>TRBJ2-2|NA|NA|TRBV4-1
CASSLTGSGELFF
TGCGCCAGCAGCCTGACAGGTTCCGGGGAGCTGTTTTTT
>TRBJ2-3|NA|NA|TRBV10-3
CAISEGQGPDTQYF
TGTGCCATCAGTGAGGGGCAGGGCCCAGATACGCAGTATTTT
>TRBJ1-1|TRBD1|NA|TRBV6-1
CASSLTGGFVEAFF
TGTGCCAGCAGCTTAACAGGGGGGTTTGTTGAAGCTTTCTTT
>TRBJ2-1|NA|NA|TRBV5-1
CASRTGVGDNEQFF
TGCGCCAGCAGAACGGGAGTGGGAGACAATGAGCAGTTCTTC
>TRBJ1-2|NA|NA|TRBV29-1
CSSASWMGQDYGYTF
TGCAGCTCCGCGTCCTGGATGGGGCAGGACTATGGCTACACCTTC
>TRBJ2-7|TRBD2|NA|TRBV5-6
CASSLLAGGPYEQYF
TGTGCCAGCAGCTTGTTAGCGGGAGGGCCCTACGAGCAGTACTTC
>TRBJ1-5|NA|NA|TRBV6-1
CASSEAPYSNQPQHF
TGTGCCAGCAGTGAAGCCCCGTATAGCAATCAGCCCCAGCATTTT
>TRBJ2-5|NA|once|TRBV11-2
CASSRNQETQYF
TGTGCCAGCAGCCGCAACCAGGAGACCCAGTACTTC
>TRBJ2-1|NA|NA|TRBV7-2
CASSPRWNEQFF
TGTGCCAGCAGCCCGAGGTGGAATGAGCAGTTCTTC